The rows below give T cell receptor beta chains drawn from one sample of a study of blood T cell repertoires in COVID-19. TCRdb's table, derived via immunoSEQ multiplex PCR, lists solely in-frame clones and lacks some. The table shows more than 30,000 clones, with 80% occurring only once. Sequencing was carried out using peripheral blood. These receptors were obtained from a woman in her 70s with acute or convalescent COVID-19. CDR3s include the opening cysteine and the closing phenylalanine or tryptophan. Each record gives: J gene, CDR3 length, clone size, V gene, D gene, CDR3 DNA, CDR3 protein. A D gene is named only where the DNA matches it firmly. Size tells how often a clone was seen (once, few, many) or the class of an expanded clone, and some rows leave it out.

J gene: TRBJ2-1
CDR3 length: 15
clone size: .
V gene: TRBV5-3
D gene: TRBD1
CDR3 DNA: TGTGCCAGAAGCTTGGCGACAGGGTCGGTCAATGAGCAGTTCTTC
CDR3 protein: CARSLATGSVNEQFF

J gene: TRBJ2-3
CDR3 length: 18
clone size: .
V gene: TRBV5-5
D gene: TRBD2
CDR3 DNA: TGTGCCAGCAGCTTGGCGGAGCGGGGGGGCCTCTCGGGGAGTACGCAGTATTTT
CDR3 protein: CASSLAERGGLSGSTQYF

J gene: TRBJ1-2
CDR3 length: 15
clone size: .
V gene: TRBV6-5
D gene: .
CDR3 DNA: TGTGCCAGCAGCCCGAGGACAGCCCTTAACTATGGCTACACCTTC
CDR3 protein: CASSPRTALNYGYTF

J gene: TRBJ2-4
CDR3 length: 14
clone size: .
V gene: TRBV27
D gene: TRBD1
CDR3 DNA: TGTGCCAGCAGTAAGACAGGGTTCAAAAACATTCAGTACTTC
CDR3 protein: CASSKTGFKNIQYF

J gene: TRBJ2-7
CDR3 length: 14
clone size: .
V gene: TRBV14
D gene: .
CDR3 DNA: TGTGCCAGCAGCCAAGATTTAGGCAGGGGCGAGCAGTACTTC
CDR3 protein: CASSQDLGRGEQYF

J gene: TRBJ1-5
CDR3 length: 14
clone size: few
V gene: TRBV2
D gene: .
CDR3 DNA: TGTGCCAGCAGACCCCCCGGGGAAGGTCAGCCCCAGCATTTT
CDR3 protein: CASRPPGEGQPQHF

J gene: TRBJ2-5
CDR3 length: 17
clone size: .
V gene: TRBV4-1
D gene: TRBD2
CDR3 DNA: TGCGCCAGCAGCCAAGGTCCAGCGGGAGCCCTCCAAGAGACCCAGTACTTC
CDR3 protein: CASSQGPAGALQETQYF

J gene: TRBJ2-7
CDR3 length: 15
clone size: .
V gene: TRBV10-1
D gene: TRBD1
CDR3 DNA: TGCGCCAGCAGTCCAGCAGGGACAGGGAGCGGCGAGCAGTACTTC
CDR3 protein: CASSPAGTGSGEQYF

J gene: TRBJ1-5
CDR3 length: 14
clone size: .
V gene: TRBV6-7
D gene: .
CDR3 DNA: TGTGCCACTTTCAGGACAGTTAGCAATCAGCCCCAGCATTTT
CDR3 protein: CATFRTVSNQPQHF

J gene: TRBJ1-1
CDR3 length: 13
clone size: once
V gene: TRBV4-2
D gene: .
CDR3 DNA: TGTGCCAGCAGCCAAGATGGGCAGATTGAAGCTTTCTTT
CDR3 protein: CASSQDGQIEAFF

J gene: TRBJ2-1
CDR3 length: 11
clone size: few
V gene: TRBV12-3/TRBV12-4
D gene: TRBD1
CDR3 DNA: TGTGCCAGCATAGACAGGGATGAGCAGTTCTTC
CDR3 protein: CASIDRDEQFF

J gene: TRBJ1-4
CDR3 length: 17
clone size: .
V gene: TRBV5-1
D gene: TRBD1
CDR3 DNA: TGCGCCAGCAGCTTGGGCCTCTGGACAGGGAGGTCCGAAAAACTGTTTTTT
CDR3 protein: CASSLGLWTGRSEKLFF

J gene: TRBJ1-2
CDR3 length: 15
clone size: .
V gene: TRBV4-1
D gene: .
CDR3 DNA: TGCGCCAGCAGCCCGAGGGAACCCGGGAGCTATGGCTACACCTTC
CDR3 protein: CASSPREPGSYGYTF

J gene: TRBJ2-7
CDR3 length: 14
clone size: .
V gene: TRBV5-6
D gene: .
CDR3 DNA: TGTGCCAGCAGCCCCCAGGGGTCCTCCTACGAGCAGTACTTC
CDR3 protein: CASSPQGSSYEQYF

J gene: TRBJ1-5
CDR3 length: 15
clone size: .
V gene: TRBV5-6
D gene: .
CDR3 DNA: TGTGCCAGCAGCATAGGACACTTAAGCAATCAGCCCCAGCATTTT
CDR3 protein: CASSIGHLSNQPQHF

J gene: TRBJ2-1
CDR3 length: 13
clone size: .
V gene: TRBV27
D gene: .
CDR3 DNA: TGTGCCAGCAGTTGGGAGGATAGGGGAATTCCGTTCTTC
CDR3 protein: CASSWEDRGIPFF

J gene: TRBJ2-3
CDR3 length: 13
clone size: .
V gene: TRBV12-3/TRBV12-4
D gene: .
CDR3 DNA: TGTGCCAGCAGTTGGGGCCTCCAAGATACGCAGTATTTT
CDR3 protein: CASSWGLQDTQYF

J gene: TRBJ1-6
CDR3 length: 13
clone size: .
V gene: TRBV6-2/TRBV6-3
D gene: TRBD1
CDR3 DNA: TGTGCCAGCAGCCCCGGCAGGGGACAGGCGCCCCACTTT
CDR3 protein: CASSPGRGQAPHF